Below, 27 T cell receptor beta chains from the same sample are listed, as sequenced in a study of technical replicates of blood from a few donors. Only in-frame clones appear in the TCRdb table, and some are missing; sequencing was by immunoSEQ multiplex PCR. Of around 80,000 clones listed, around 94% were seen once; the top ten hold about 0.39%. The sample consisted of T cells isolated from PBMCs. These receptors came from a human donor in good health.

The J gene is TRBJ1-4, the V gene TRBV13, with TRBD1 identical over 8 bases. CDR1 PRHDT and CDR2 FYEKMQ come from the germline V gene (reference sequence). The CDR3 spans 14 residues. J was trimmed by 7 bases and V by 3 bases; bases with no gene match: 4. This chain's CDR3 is CASSFRGLGEKLFF. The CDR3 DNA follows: TGTGCCAGCAGCTTCAGGGGGCTTGGTGAAAAACTGTTTTTT. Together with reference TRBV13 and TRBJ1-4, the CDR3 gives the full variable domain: AAGVIQSPRHLIKEKRETATLKCYPIPRHDTVYWYQQGPGQDPQFLISFYEKMQSDKGSIPDRFSAQQFSDYHSELNMSSLELGDSALYFCASSFRGLGEKLFFGSGTQLSVL.

CDR3 sequence reads: CSVLGGWSYEQYF. The CDR3 DNA reads as TGCAGCGTTCTTGGAGGGTGGAGTTACGAGCAGTACTTC. V gene TRBV29-1 combines with J gene TRBJ2-7; D is perhaps TRBD2 (6 bases). The CDR3 is 13 amino acids. The V gene lost 5 bases and the J gene lost 4 bases, with 15 bases spanning the gap. From germline, CDR1 is SQVTM and CDR2 ANQGSEA.

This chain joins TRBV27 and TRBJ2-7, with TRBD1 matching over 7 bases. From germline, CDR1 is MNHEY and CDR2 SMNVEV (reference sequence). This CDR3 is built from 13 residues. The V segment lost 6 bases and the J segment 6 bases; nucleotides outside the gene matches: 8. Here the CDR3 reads CASSVTGTAEQYF. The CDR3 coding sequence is TGTGCCAGCAGCGTAACCGGGACAGCCGAGCAGTACTTC.

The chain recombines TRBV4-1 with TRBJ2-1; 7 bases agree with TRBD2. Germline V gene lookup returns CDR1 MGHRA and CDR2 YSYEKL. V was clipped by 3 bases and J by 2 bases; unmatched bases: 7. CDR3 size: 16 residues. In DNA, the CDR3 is TGCGCCAGCAGCCAGGCCGCGGGGGTTCCCTACAATGAGCAGTTCTTC. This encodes CASSQAAGVPYNEQFF.

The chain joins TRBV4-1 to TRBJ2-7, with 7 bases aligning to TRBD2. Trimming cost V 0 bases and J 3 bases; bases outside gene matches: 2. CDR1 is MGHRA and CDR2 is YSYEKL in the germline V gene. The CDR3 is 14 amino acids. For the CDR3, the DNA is TGCGCCAGCAGCCAAGAACGCGGGGGCTACGAGCAGTACTTC. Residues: CASSQERGGYEQYF.

The CDR3 region is CASSPAGVGSYEQYF. The CDR3 nucleotides are TGTGCCAGCAGTCCAGCGGGAGTAGGCTCCTACGAGCAGTACTTC. The chain couples TRBV5-6 to TRBJ2-7; 8 nucleotides align to TRBD2. Germline CDR1 and CDR2: SGHDT and YYEEEE. The junction had 7 bases not matched to a gene; V was cut back by 5 bases and J by 0 bases. The CDR3 loop spans 15 amino acids.

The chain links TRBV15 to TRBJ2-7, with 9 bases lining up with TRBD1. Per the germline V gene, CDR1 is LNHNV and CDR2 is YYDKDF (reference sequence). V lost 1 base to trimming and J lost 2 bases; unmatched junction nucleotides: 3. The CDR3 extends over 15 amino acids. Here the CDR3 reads CATSRGGQGPYEQYF. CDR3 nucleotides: TGTGCCACCAGCAGAGGGGGACAGGGTCCCTACGAGCAGTACTTC.

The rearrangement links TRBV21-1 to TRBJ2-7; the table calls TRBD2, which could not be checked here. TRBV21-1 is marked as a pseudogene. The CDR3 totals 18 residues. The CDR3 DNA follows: TGTGCCAGCAGCAAAAGCACTAGCGGGAGGGCTAGCTCCTACGAGCAGTACTTC. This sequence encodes CASSKSTSGRASSYEQYF.

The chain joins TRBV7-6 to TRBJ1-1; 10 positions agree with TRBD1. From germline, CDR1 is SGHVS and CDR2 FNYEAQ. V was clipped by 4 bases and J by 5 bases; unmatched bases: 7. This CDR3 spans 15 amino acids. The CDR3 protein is CASSSGTGAQTEAFF. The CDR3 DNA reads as TGTGCCAGCAGCTCCGGGACAGGGGCACAGACTGAAGCTTTCTTT.

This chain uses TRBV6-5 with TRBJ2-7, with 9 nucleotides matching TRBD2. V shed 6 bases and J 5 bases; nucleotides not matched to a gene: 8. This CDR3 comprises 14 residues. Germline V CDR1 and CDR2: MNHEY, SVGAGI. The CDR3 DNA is TGTGCCAGCAGCCTGGGGGCTAGCGGGAACGAGCAGTACTTC. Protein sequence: CASSLGASGNEQYF.

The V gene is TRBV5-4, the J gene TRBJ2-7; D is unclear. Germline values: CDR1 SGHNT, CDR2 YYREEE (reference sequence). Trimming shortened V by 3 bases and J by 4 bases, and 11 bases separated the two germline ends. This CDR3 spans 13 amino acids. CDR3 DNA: TGTGCCAGCAGCTCTCGGTCCCCTTACGAGCAGTACTTC. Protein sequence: CASSSRSPYEQYF.

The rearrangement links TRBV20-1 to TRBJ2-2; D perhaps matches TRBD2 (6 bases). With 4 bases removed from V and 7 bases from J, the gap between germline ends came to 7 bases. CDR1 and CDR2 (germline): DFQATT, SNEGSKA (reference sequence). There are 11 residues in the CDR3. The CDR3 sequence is CSAKTSGELFF. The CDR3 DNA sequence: TGCAGTGCTAAGACTAGCGGGGAGCTGTTTTTT.

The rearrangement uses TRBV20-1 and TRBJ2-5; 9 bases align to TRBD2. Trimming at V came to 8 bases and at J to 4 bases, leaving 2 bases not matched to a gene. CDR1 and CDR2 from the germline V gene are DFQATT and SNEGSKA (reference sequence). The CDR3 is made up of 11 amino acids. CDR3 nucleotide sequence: TGCAGTATAGCGGGAGCAGAGACCCAGTACTTC. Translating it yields CSIAGAETQYF.

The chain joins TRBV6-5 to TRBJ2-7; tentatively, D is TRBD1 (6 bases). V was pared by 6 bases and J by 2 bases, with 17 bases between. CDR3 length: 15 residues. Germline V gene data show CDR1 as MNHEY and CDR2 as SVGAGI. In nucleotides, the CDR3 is TGTGCCAGCAGCCGGTTATCAGGGGAACCCTACGAGCAGTACTTC. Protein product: CASSRLSGEPYEQYF.

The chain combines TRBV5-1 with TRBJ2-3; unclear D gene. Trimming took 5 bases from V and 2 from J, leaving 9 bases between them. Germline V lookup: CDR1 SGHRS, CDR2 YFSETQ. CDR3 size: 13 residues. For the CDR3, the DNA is TGCGCCAGCAGTACAGATAACACAGATACGCAGTATTTT. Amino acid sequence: CASSTDNTDTQYF.

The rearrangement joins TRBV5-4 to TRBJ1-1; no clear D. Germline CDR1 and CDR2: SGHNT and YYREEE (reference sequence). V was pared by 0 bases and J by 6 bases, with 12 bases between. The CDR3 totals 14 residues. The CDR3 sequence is CASSLGYPEAEAFF. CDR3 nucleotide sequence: TGTGCCAGCAGCTTGGGCTACCCGGAGGCTGAAGCTTTCTTT.

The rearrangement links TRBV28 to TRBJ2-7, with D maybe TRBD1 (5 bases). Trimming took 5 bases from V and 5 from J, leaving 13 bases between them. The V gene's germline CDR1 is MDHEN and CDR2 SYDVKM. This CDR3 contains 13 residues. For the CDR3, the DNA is TGTGCCAGCAGTCAGACAGCCCCTGACGAGCAGTACTTC. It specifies CASSQTAPDEQYF.

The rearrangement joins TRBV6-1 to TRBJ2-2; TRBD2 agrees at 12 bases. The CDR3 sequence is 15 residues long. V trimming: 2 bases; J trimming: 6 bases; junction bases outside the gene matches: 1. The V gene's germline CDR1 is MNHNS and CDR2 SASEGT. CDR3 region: CASSELAGGPGELFF. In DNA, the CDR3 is TGTGCCAGCAGTGAACTAGCGGGAGGGCCCGGGGAGCTGTTTTTT.

Written as DNA, the CDR3 is TGTGCCAGTAGTATTCGTGGAGGCTACTACGAGCAGTACTTC. It yields the protein CASSIRGGYYEQYF. The chain has TRBV19 and TRBJ2-7; D is possibly TRBD2 (5 bases). From germline, CDR1 is LNHDA and CDR2 SQIVND (reference sequence). V lost 3 bases to trimming and J lost 3 bases, with 12 bases between them. CDR3 length equals 14 residues.

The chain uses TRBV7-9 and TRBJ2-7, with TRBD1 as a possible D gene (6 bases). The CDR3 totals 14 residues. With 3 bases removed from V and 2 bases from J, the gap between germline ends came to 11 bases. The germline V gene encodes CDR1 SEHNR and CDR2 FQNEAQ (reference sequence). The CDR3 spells CASSFRTAPYEQYF. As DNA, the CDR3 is TGTGCCAGCAGCTTCCGGACAGCGCCCTACGAGCAGTACTTC.

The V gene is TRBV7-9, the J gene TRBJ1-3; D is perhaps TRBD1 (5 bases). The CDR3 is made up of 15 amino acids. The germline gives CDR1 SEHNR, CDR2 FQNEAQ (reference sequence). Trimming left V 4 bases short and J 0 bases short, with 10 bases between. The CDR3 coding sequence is TGTGCCAGCAGCTCACAGGCCTACTCTGGAAACACCATATATTTT. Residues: CASSSQAYSGNTIYF.

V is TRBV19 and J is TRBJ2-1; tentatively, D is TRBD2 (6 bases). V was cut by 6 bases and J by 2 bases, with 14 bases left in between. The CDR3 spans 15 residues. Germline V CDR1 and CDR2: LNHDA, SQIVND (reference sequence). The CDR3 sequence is CASSPSPGAYNEQFF. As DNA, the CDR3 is TGTGCCAGTAGCCCATCCCCGGGGGCCTACAATGAGCAGTTCTTC.

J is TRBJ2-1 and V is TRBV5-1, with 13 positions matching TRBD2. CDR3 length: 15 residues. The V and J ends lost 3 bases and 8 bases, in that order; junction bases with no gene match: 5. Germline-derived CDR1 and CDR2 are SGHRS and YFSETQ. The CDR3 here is CASSWTSGSIYEQFF. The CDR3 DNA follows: TGCGCCAGCAGCTGGACTAGCGGGAGTATCTATGAGCAGTTCTTC.

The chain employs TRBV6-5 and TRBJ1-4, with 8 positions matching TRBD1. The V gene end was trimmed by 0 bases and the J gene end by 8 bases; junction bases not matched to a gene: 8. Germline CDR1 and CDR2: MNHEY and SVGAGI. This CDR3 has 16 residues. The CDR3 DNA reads TGTGCCAGCAGTTACTCGCGGGCAGGGGGCAGGGAAAAACTGTTTTTT. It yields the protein CASSYSRAGGREKLFF.

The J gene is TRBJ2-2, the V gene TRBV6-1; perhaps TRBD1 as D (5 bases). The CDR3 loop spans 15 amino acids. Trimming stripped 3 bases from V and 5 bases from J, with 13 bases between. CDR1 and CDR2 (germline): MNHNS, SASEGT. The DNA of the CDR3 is TGTGCCAGCAGTGATAGGGTCAGGGAAACCGGGGAGCTGTTTTTT. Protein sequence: CASSDRVRETGELFF.

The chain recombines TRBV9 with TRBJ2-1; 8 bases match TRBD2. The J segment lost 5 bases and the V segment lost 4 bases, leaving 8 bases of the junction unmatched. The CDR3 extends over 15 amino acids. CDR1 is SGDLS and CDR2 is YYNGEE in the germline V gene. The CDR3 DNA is TGTGCCAGCAGCCTAGATGGAGCGGGAGACAATGAGCAGTTCTTC. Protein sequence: CASSLDGAGDNEQFF.

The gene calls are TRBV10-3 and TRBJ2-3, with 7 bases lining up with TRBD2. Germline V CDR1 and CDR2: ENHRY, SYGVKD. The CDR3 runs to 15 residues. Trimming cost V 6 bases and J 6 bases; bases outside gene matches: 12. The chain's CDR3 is CAIRGTNPGIDTQYF. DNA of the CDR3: TGTGCCATCAGGGGGACTAACCCTGGGATCGATACGCAGTATTTT.